The text below deals with one TCR beta chain. This specimen belongs to a study of blood T cell repertoires in COVID-19. Looking at the study overall: There were acute and convalescent COVID-19 samples, and they came from the United States, Italy and Spain. Sample material is recorded as cDNA or gDNA derived from T cells, B-cell-depleted T cells, or PBMCs.

CDR1 is SGHDT and CDR2 is YYEEEE in the germline V gene. V shed 6 bases and J shed 5 bases, with 16 bases lying between them. CDR3 length: 14 residues. Here immunoSEQ multiplex PCR was the method, and the copy in TCRdb shows in-frame clones only, minus some. The table includes more than 200,000 clones, 65% to 80% detected once. This receptor was taken from a middle-aged woman with active or convalescent COVID-19. Sequencing was carried out using peripheral blood. V usage is TRBV5-6 and J usage is TRBJ2-3; D possibly corresponds to TRBD1 (5 bases). The CDR3: CASTTPLGVDTQYF. The CDR3 DNA reads TGTGCCAGCACCACGCCCCTAGGGGTAGATACGCAGTATTTT.